This T cell receptor (beta chain) was obtained from a study of PD-1 blockade in classical Hodgkin lymphoma. Every patient was affected by relapse after autologous stem cell transplantation, while exposure to brentuximab vedotin was not uniform. TCRdb's table, derived via immunoSEQ multiplex PCR, lists solely in-frame clones and lacks some. Among around 45,000 clones listed, roughly three quarters were seen once. Regarding this clone: Its antigen is undetermined.

General study findings and limits: Any patient who commenced nivolumab under 1 year after ASCT was excluded. Lower baseline TCR diversity marked trial partial responders and progressors. Repertoire difference causes, possibly disease activity or prior therapy, remain undefined.

The starting material was peripheral blood mononuclear cells (PBMCs), obtained before the second cycle of nivolumab. This receptor was taken from a human donor with classical Hodgkin lymphoma.

In DNA, the CDR3 is TGTGCCAGCAGCAAAGTTTGGGGAAACAGGGGCTCTGAAGCTTTCTTT. Amino acid sequence: CASSKVWGNRGSEAFF. The J gene is TRBJ1-1, the V gene TRBV21-1; no DNA check was done on the table's D call, TRBD1. TRBV21-1 is termed a pseudogene. This CDR3 region has 16 residues.